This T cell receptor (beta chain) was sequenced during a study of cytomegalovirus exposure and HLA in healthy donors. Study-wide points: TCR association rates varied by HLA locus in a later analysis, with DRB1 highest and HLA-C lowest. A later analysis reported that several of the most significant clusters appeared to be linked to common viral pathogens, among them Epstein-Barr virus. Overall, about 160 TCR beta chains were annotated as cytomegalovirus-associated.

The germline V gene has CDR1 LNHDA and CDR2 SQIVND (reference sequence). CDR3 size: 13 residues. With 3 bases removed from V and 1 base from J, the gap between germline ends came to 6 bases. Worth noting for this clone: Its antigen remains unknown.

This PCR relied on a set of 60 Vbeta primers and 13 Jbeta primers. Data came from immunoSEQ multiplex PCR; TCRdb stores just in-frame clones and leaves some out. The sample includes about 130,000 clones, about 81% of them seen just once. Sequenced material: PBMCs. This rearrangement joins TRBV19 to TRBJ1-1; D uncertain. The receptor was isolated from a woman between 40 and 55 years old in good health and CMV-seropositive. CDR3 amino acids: CASSINRNTEAFF. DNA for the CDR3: TGTGCCAGTAGTATCAACAGGAACACTGAAGCTTTCTTT.